The 20 T cell receptor beta chains reported below all come from one sample, sequenced in a study of long-term antiretroviral therapy in people with HIV. Version v3.0 of the immunoSEQ assay ran at survey level. Profiling relied on immunoSEQ multiplex PCR, and the TCRdb table lists in-frame clones only, not all of them. The data contain some 35,000 clones, 94% of them seen just once; the ten biggest clones take up around 3.8%. The specimen comprised unsorted PBMCs, sampled 5.1 years after starting antiretroviral therapy. The receptors derive from a woman in her fifties or sixties with HIV.

The chain couples TRBV7-8 to TRBJ2-1; 13 bases fit TRBD2. Germline V gene data show CDR1 as SGHVS and CDR2 as FQNEAQ. CDR3 size: 16 residues. Trimming cost V 4 bases and J 5 bases; bases outside gene matches: 5. The CDR3 region is CASSWGLAGNHNEQFF. In nucleotides, the CDR3 is TGTGCCAGCAGCTGGGGACTAGCGGGGAATCACAATGAGCAGTTCTTC.

This rearrangement joins TRBV5-8 to TRBJ1-1; 9 positions agree with TRBD1. V dropped 4 bases and J dropped 3; count of bases not matched to a gene: 7. The CDR3 has 15 residues. CDR1 and CDR2 (germline): SGHTS, YDEGEE. The CDR3 DNA follows: TGTGCCAGCAGCCCAGGGACAGGGTTATACACTGAAGCTTTCTTT. This codes for CASSPGTGLYTEAFF.

The chain couples TRBV7-2 to TRBJ2-7; D is perhaps TRBD1 or TRBD2 (5 bases each). Germline values: CDR1 SGHTA, CDR2 FQGNSA. This CDR3 comprises 15 residues. V was pared by 1 base and J by 2 bases, with 12 bases between. The CDR3 DNA follows: TGTGCCAGCAGCTTAGATCTTCAGGGACCCTACGAGCAGTACTTC. Translation: CASSLDLQGPYEQYF.

The genes are TRBV5-4 and TRBJ2-3; D is undetermined. Trimming cost V 1 base and J 2 bases, with 5 bases left between them. CDR3 length equals 13 residues. The germline V gene encodes CDR1 SGHNT and CDR2 YYREEE (reference sequence). CDR3 sequence (DNA): TGTGCCAGCAGCTTGCGACACACAGATACGCAGTATTTT. This encodes CASSLRHTDTQYF.

The chain couples TRBV19 to TRBJ1-2; D gene uncertain. CDR1 is LNHDA and CDR2 is SQIVND in the germline V gene (reference sequence). The CDR3 runs 11 residues. The V gene lost 8 bases and the J gene lost 7 bases, with 11 bases spanning the gap. The CDR3, as DNA: TGTGCCAGTCTTGGCCTGGGTGGCTACACCTTC. Amino acids: CASLGLGGYTF.

The V gene is TRBV5-1, the J gene TRBJ2-7, with 7 bases identical to TRBD1. The CDR3 consists of 14 residues. In germline, CDR1 is SGHRS, CDR2 YFSETQ. The J segment lost 2 bases and the V segment lost 8 bases, leaving 10 bases of the junction unmatched. CDR3 loop: CARLIDRVTYEQYF. CDR3 nucleotides: TGCGCCAGGCTAATTGACAGGGTTACCTACGAGCAGTACTTC.

In DNA form, the CDR3 reads TGTGCCAGCAGCAAAGCACTCTATTTAAGGGGACAGGTGAACACCGGGGAGCTGTTTTTT. Translating gives CASSKALYLRGQVNTGELFF. The genes are TRBV21-1 and TRBJ2-2; the tabulated D call, TRBD1, remains unverified against the DNA. TRBV21-1 is listed as a pseudogene. The CDR3 totals 20 residues.

The chain links TRBV5-1 to TRBJ2-7, with TRBD1 matching 9 bases. This CDR3 has 16 amino acids. CDR1 is SGHRS, CDR2 YFSETQ, per germline. J was trimmed by 3 bases and V by 2 bases; bases with no gene match: 9. The CDR3 sequence is CASSFRPGQGLYEQYF. CDR3 DNA: TGCGCCAGCAGCTTCCGGCCGGGACAGGGACTCTACGAGCAGTACTTC.

The CDR3 DNA sequence: TGTGCCAGCAGCTTAATAGGGACCTACGAGCAGTACTTC. Translated, it gives CASSLIGTYEQYF. The V and J genes are TRBV11-2 and TRBJ2-7; D remains ambiguous. Germline loops: CDR1 SGHAT, CDR2 FQNNGV. With 2 bases removed from V and 2 bases from J, the gap between germline ends came to 7 bases. The CDR3 is 13 residues long. The full variable domain, in which reference TRBV11-2 and TRBJ2-7 provide the parts outside the CDR3, is EAGVAQSPRYKIIEKRQSVAFWCNPISGHATLYWYQQILGQGPKLLIQFQNNGVVDDSQLPKDRFSAERLKGVDSTLKIQPAKLEDSAVYLCASSLIGTYEQYFGPGTRLTVT.

V usage is TRBV9 and J usage is TRBJ2-3; the D is unclear. Germline-derived CDR1 and CDR2 are SGDLS and YYNGEE. V shed 3 bases and J shed 3 bases, with 5 bases lying between them. This CDR3 is built from 12 residues. CDR3 DNA: TGTGCCAGCAGCGCTCGAACAGATACGCAGTATTTT. Amino acids: CASSARTDTQYF.

J is TRBJ1-1 and V is TRBV11-3; D is unclear. CDR3 length equals 12 residues. Germline V gene lookup returns CDR1 SGHNT and CDR2 YENEEA. V gave up 2 bases and J gave up 10 bases, with 11 bases separating them. The CDR3 DNA follows: TGTGCCAGCAGCTTAAACGGACGATCAGCTTTCTTT. Translated: CASSLNGRSAFF.

The V and J genes are TRBV19 and TRBJ2-1; the D gene is possibly TRBD1 (5 bases). This CDR3 has 16 residues. With 1 base removed from V and 4 bases from J, the gap between germline ends came to 14 bases. Germline V gene sequence: CDR1 LNHDA, CDR2 SQIVND (reference sequence). CDR3 protein: CASSIGQGLGYNEQFF. In DNA form, the CDR3 reads TGTGCCAGTAGTATAGGGCAGGGATTAGGGTACAATGAGCAGTTCTTC.

This clone was counted once. V gene TRBV2 combines with J gene TRBJ2-5; D not resolved. Trimming pared 4 bases from V and 3 bases from J, leaving 6 bases between. Germline CDR1 reads SNHLY; CDR2 reads FYNNEI. The CDR3 has 12 residues. CDR3 loop: CASSVVEETQYF. The CDR3 DNA reads as TGTGCCAGCAGTGTAGTGGAAGAGACCCAGTACTTC.

The chain has TRBV5-1 and TRBJ2-3, with 9 positions matching TRBD1. V dropped 5 bases and J dropped 4; count of bases not matched to a gene: 5. The V gene's germline CDR1 is SGHRS and CDR2 YFSETQ. CDR3 length equals 14 residues. DNA for the CDR3: TGCGCCAGCAGTGACAGGGGGGGTCCAGATACGCAGTATTTT. Translation: CASSDRGGPDTQYF.

The rearrangement joins TRBV7-9 to TRBJ2-7; D remains unclear. The germline V gene has CDR1 SEHNR and CDR2 FQNEAQ (reference sequence). This CDR3 region has 11 residues. Trimming left V 1 base short and J 4 bases short, with 2 bases between. The CDR3 DNA reads as TGTGCCAGCAGCTTAGAATACGAGCAGTACTTC. It translates to CASSLEYEQYF.

The J gene is TRBJ2-3, the V gene TRBV6-1, with 7 bases lining up with TRBD1. This CDR3 has 13 amino acids. V lost 6 bases, J lost 3 bases, and 3 bases stayed unmatched. Looked up from germline, CDR1 is MNHNS and CDR2 is SASEGT. Written as DNA, the CDR3 is TGTGCCAGCAGGGACAGGTTAACAGATACGCAGTATTTT. It encodes CASRDRLTDTQYF.

V and J are TRBV6-1 and TRBJ1-3; perhaps TRBD1 as D (5 bases). The CDR3 runs 15 residues. The germline V and J ends were trimmed by 5 bases and 1 base, with 12 bases remaining between them. Germline V CDR1 and CDR2: MNHNS, SASEGT. This chain's CDR3 is CASSPRSGSGNTIYF. DNA of the CDR3: TGTGCCAGCAGTCCTCGTTCAGGGTCTGGAAACACCATATATTTT.

J is TRBJ2-7 and V is TRBV19, with 9 nucleotides matching TRBD1. The germline gives CDR1 LNHDA, CDR2 SQIVND (reference sequence). V dropped 6 bases and J dropped 3; count of bases not matched to a gene: 12. The CDR3 is made up of 16 amino acids. Written as DNA, the CDR3 is TGTGCCAGTAGGAGAGACGGGGGACAGGGAGGCTACGAGCAGTACTTC. Protein product: CASRRDGGQGGYEQYF. Full variable domain (rest looked up from reference TRBV19 and TRBJ2-7): DGGITQSPKYLFRKEGQNVTLSCEQNLNHDAMYWYRQDPGQGLRLIYYSQIVNDFQKGDIAEGYSVSREKKESFPLTVTSAQKNPTAFYLCASRRDGGQGGYEQYFGPGTRLTVT.

This clone was recorded only once. The chain is built from TRBV21-1 and TRBJ1-2; the table's TRBD1 call for D was not verified on the DNA. TRBV21-1 is an annotated pseudogene. The CDR3 sequence is 14 residues long. CDR3: CASSPLDKNYGYTF. The CDR3 DNA reads TGTGCCAGCAGCCCTCTGGACAAGAACTATGGCTACACCTTC.

The chain has TRBV29-1 and TRBJ1-1; D uncertain. CDR1 and CDR2 from the germline V gene are SQVTM and ANQGSEA. The CDR3 is 11 amino acids. The germline V and J ends were trimmed by 7 bases and 3 bases, with 9 bases remaining between them. The CDR3 sequence is CSGRHYTEAFF. The CDR3 nucleotides are TGCAGCGGGAGACATTACACTGAAGCTTTCTTT.